This T cell receptor beta chain was sequenced in a study of blood T cell repertoires in COVID-19 (dated by TCRdb to about 2020). A note on the overall study: Collaborator samples came from the United States, Italy and Spain and covered acute and convalescent phases of COVID-19. A de-identified subject ID, COVID-19 status, age in years and sex were almost always included in the sample metadata. Subjects who had been exposed to COVID-19, were actively infected with it, or had recovered from it provided the deeply sampled blood TCRbeta repertoires that made up the dataset. Where HLA class I and class II types were available, the types were taken from metadata supplied by the sample provider, not from assay-based typing. The repertoires were made available in a free public database intended to serve as a resource for research on the immune response to SARS-CoV-2. The prospective study material was composed of cDNA or gDNA derived from T cells, B-cell-depleted T cells, or PBMCs. The samples were drawn from the first 160 participants of the ongoing ImmuneRACE study and from roughly 1,300 subjects provided by 6 global collaborators.

As for this clone: Its antigen has not been determined. Base qualities are not recorded, but no much larger clone differs from it by a single base.

Collaborating institutions collected whole blood in K2EDTA tubes following their own protocols. For TCRbeta analysis, collaborator samples were shipped as frozen whole blood, as isolated PBMCs, or as DNA extracted from either sample type. TCRbeta CDR3 regions were amplified from genomic DNA by means of the immunoSEQ Assay, a bias-controlled multiplex PCR. As for the original processing: Nucleated cell counts per sample were estimated from amplification of reference gene primers within the assay. Sequence reads were collapsed and filtered to measure the absolute abundance of every unique TCRbeta CDR3 rearrangement. Productive Simpson clonality was computed per sample as the square root of Simpson's diversity index over productive rearrangements. TCRdb retrieved this table from immuneACCESS and kept in-frame rearrangements only. Not all clones are present; in checked studies, unresolved V genes account for under half, and no reason is known for the remainder. The DNA gave D and trimming, while V, J and clone size come from that table. The sample data list around 100,000 clones, and 85% to 90% of these were observed just once. Of the sample, 5% falls within the top ten clones.

A distance of 2 bases separates the germline ends of V and J, which lose 6 bases and 5 bases respectively. Including the terminal cysteine and phenylalanine, the CDR3 comprises 10 residues. Solely the CDR3 DNA is kept, with 30 bases framed from the first base. The germline V gene gives CDR1 as SNHLY and CDR2 as FYNNEI. Study-wide findings and limitations: Clinical and demographic metadata were provided uncurated, with the amount varying by source and participant.

This receptor was taken from a human donor in a cohort sampled during active COVID-19. The chain is encoded by TRBV2 joined to TRBJ2-1, with the D gene call left open. Sequencing input: peripheral blood. The CDR3 region has the sequence CASSDNEQFF. The DNA is as follows: TGTGCCAGCAGCGACAATGAGCAGTTCTTC.